This T cell receptor (beta chain) is from a study of cytomegalovirus exposure and HLA in healthy donors. Study overall: For the roughly 400 genotyped donors, roughly 80% fell within the Caucasian-associated ancestry cluster. Study-wide points: A likely sequencing artifact accounted for one observed cluster of highly shared sequence variants.

Worth noting for this clone: The target antigen is unknown.

The germline V gene has CDR1 SGHVS and CDR2 FNYEAQ. Between the trimmed V and J ends, which lost 2 bases and 3 bases, there was a span of 19 bases. The CDR3 loop spans 17 amino acids. PCR primers comprised 60 Vbeta and 13 Jbeta primers. The table came from immunoSEQ multiplex PCR; TCRdb's copy has only in-frame clones and leaves some out. The data show 150,000 to 200,000 clones, less than 85% seen once. The sequenced sample consisted of PBMCs. This chain uses TRBV7-6 with TRBJ1-1; TRBD1 is a possible D gene (5 bases). This receptor was identified in a boy younger than 18 in good health and CMV-seronegative. Here the CDR3 DNA reads TGTGCCAGCAGCTTATCAGGGTTTCCCCTCAGGGACACTGAAGCTTTCTTT. Translating it yields CASSLSGFPLRDTEAFF.